This TCR beta chain was profiled in a study of T cells in Graves' hyperthyroidism and ophthalmopathy. Notes on the study in general: The model made its ophthalmopathy prediction, and onset followed a median around six months later.

Germline V gene lookup returns CDR1 ENHRY and CDR2 SYGVKD. This CDR3 contains 17 residues. Comment on this clonotype: Its specificity is unknown. One end of the junction varies from germline; a read error may be responsible.

The study excluded patients with uncontrolled infection, other autoimmune disease, pregnancy or lactation. RNA transcripts gave rise to amplified TCR beta CDR3 regions. A first-round RT-PCR of the TCR CDR3 used the HTBI primer set. One entry per CDR3 protein, called by TCRdb with MiXCR from the multiplex PCR reads. The sample yields hundreds of thousands of distinct CDR3 sequences, around 39% seen once. This TCR was sampled from a young man with Graves' hyperthyroidism. V is TRBV10-3 and J is TRBJ1-5; perhaps TRBD1 as D (6 bases). The sample comprised blood. In DNA, the CDR3 is TGTGCCAGCAGTTACTCGACAGGACTCTATAGCAATCAGCCCCAGCATTTT. Translation gives CASSYSTGLYSNQPQHF.